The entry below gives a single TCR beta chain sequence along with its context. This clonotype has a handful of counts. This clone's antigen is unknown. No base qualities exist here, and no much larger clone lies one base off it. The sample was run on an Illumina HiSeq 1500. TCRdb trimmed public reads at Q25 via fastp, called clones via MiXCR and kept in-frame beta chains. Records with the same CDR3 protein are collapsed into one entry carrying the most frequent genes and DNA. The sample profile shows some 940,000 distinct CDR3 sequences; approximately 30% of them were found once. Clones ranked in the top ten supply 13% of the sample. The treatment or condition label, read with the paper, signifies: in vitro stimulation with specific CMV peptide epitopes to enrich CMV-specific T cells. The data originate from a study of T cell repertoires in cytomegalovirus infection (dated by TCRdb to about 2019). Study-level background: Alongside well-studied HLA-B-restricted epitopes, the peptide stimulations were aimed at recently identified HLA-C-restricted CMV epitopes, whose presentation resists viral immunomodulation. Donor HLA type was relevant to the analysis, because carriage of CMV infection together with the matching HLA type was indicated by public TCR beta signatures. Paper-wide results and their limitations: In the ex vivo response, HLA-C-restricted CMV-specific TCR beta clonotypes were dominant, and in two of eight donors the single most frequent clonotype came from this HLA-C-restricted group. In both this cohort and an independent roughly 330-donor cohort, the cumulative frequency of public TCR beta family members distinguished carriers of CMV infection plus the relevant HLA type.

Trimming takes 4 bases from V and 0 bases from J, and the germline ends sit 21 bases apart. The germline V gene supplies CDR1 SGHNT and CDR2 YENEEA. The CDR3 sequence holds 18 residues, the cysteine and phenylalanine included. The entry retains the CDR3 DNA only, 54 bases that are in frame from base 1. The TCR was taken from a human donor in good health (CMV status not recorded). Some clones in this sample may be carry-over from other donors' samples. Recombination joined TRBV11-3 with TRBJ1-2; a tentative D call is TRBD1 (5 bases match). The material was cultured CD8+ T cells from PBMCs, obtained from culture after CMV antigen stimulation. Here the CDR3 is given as CASSSPLHGAIPNYGYTF. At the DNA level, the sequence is TGTGCCAGCAGCTCGCCGCTCCATGGGGCGATTCCTAACTATGGCTACACCTTC.